This T cell receptor beta chain came from a study of molecular identifiers for immune sequencing clone quantification (dated by TCRdb to the late 2010s). With respect to the entire study: For a replicate experiment, RNA from roughly 20,000 or 100,000 naive CD8 T cells was divided into five aliquots, and four of the five aliquots were sequenced. This methods study used CD8 T cells to benchmark TCR RNA copy counting and molecular-identifier clustering-based TCR repertoire sequencing (MIDCIRS). What the authors observed across the whole study: Without barcode sub-clustering, chimeric consensus sequences inflated TCR diversity; chimeras reached as high as 47%. In CMV-specific effector cells, clones with more than 20 RNA copies contained over 99% of molecules, whereas in naive cells such clones contained under 1% of molecules. The sizes of highly expanded clones could end up underestimated when identical TCR molecules share a barcode. Modeling gave about three recovered TCR RNA copies per cell versus approximately 10 by digital PCR, implying roughly 29% capture efficiency. The naive libraries included spiked-in Jurkat TCR RNA (roughly 11 copies' worth), and this RNA is not part of the donor repertoire. A single cell's worth of spiked-in Jurkat TCR RNA was reported detectable even among around 1 million naive CD8 T cells.

This clonotype was counted many times. The antigen it binds to is not known. Qualities for individual bases were not recorded, and no much larger clone is one base off. The CDR3 measures 14 amino acids from cysteine to phenylalanine. Only the CDR3 part of the read is kept: 42 bases, read in frame from the first base. The V end gives up 7 bases and the J end 4 bases, leaving 5 bases in the junction not matched to a gene. The germline V gene provides CDR1 MNHEY and CDR2 SVGAGI. Libraries were built with PCR. The sequencer listed for this sample is Illumina HiSeq 4000. Bulk TCR libraries were generated as previously described, with the TCR primers listed in Table S5 used. Total RNA was purified with the Qiagen AllPrep DNA/RNA kit. Before analysis, reads from multiple sequencing runs of the same library were pooled. The study's own analysis went as follows. Reads were retained only if their TCR constant sequence matched exactly, and those retained reads were trimmed to 150 nt and grouped according to their 12-nt molecular barcodes. Reads inside each barcode group were sub-clustered using a 15% Levenshtein threshold, and a quality-weighted consensus sequence was constructed for each RNA molecule. Non-functional sequences were excluded, and lower-count sequences lying one edit away from another sequence were also excluded. Based on a fit of two negative binomial distributions, barcode sub-clusters having less than 20% of the maximum read count were discarded. Clones were called with MiXCR by TCRdb after fastp trimmed the public reads at Q25, and only in-frame beta chains were retained. Entries that share a CDR3 protein sequence are merged under the most common genes and DNA. TCRdb, not the original authors, processed these V and J calls. In all, the sample holds about 500,000 distinct CDR3 sequences, and 20% to 25% of those were seen once. The ten largest clones represent about 0.78% of the sample.

Libraries of naive CD8 T cells were built from anywhere between roughly 18,000 and 1,000,000 sorted cells, with 10%, 30% or 50% of the purified RNA used. On a BD FACSAria II, naive CD8 T cells were FACS-sorted as CD8+CD4-CCR7+CD45RA+ and collected into RLT Plus buffer. Detection sensitivity was tested by spiking Jurkat RNA equal to approximately 9 TCR copies' worth into samples containing about 19,000-1,000,000 naive CD8 T cells. Enrichment of CD8 T cells was done with RosetteSep CD8+ T Cell Enrichment Cocktail plus Ficoll-Paque, and ACK red cell lysis came afterward. This TCR was sampled from a human donor in good health. Some libraries in this study had Jurkat cell RNA spiked in. Sequenced: naive CD8+ T cells from blood, with Jurkat cell RNA spiked in. Taken with the paper, the label for cell subset or site translates to: FACS-sorted CD8+CD4-CCR7+CD45RA+ naive T cells. The V and J genes are TRBV6-5 and TRBJ2-1; TRBD2 lines up with 9 middle nucleotides. The DNA sequence is as follows: TGTGCCAGCAATAGCGGGAGTTGGTACAATGAGCAGTTCTTC. Translation gives CASNSGSWYNEQFF.